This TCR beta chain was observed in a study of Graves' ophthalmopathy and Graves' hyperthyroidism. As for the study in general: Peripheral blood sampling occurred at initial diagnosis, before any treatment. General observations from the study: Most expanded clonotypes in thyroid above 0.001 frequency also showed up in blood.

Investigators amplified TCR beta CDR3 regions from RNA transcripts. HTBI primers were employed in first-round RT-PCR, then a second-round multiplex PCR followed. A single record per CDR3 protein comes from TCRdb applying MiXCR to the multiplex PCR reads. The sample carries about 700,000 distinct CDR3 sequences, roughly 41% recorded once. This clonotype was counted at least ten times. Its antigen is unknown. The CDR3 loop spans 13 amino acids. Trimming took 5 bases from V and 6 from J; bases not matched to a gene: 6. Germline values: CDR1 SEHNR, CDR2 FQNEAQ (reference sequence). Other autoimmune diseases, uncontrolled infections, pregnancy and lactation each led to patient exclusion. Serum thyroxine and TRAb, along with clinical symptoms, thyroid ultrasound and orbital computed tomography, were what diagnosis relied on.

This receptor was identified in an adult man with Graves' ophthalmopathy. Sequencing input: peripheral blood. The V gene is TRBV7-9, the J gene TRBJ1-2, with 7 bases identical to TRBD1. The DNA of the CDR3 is TGTGCCAGCAGCCCCACCACAGGGGATGGCTACACCTTC. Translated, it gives CASSPTTGDGYTF.